The 16 T cell receptor beta chains listed next were all sequenced from one sample in a study of CD8 T cells in ankylosing spondylitis. TCRdb fed the 5' RACE reads into MiXCR, producing one record per CDR3 protein. The table includes 300,000 to 350,000 distinct CDR3 sequences, roughly 14% detected once. The sequenced sample consisted of blood, either unsorted or a sorted T cell fraction (not recorded which). Receptors originate from a male donor with ankylosing spondylitis or in good health (not recorded which).

In its sample, this clonotype was seen a few times. The V and J genes are TRBV6-5 and TRBJ2-2; a weak D match, TRBD1 (6 bases). The CDR3 extends over 18 amino acids. V lost 0 bases, J lost 2 bases, and 16 bases lay in between. CDR1 is MNHEY and CDR2 is SVGAGI in the germline V gene. The CDR3 reads CASSYSFAGTSNTGELFF. CDR3 in DNA: TGTGCCAGCAGTTACTCCTTCGCCGGGACAAGTAACACCGGGGAGCTGTTTTTT.

V gene TRBV5-8 combines with J gene TRBJ2-7; D is perhaps TRBD2 (6 bases). The CDR3 totals 15 residues. Trimming stripped 4 bases from V and 5 bases from J, with 19 bases between. Germline loops: CDR1 SGHTS, CDR2 YDEGEE. The CDR3 DNA sequence: TGTGCCAGCAGCCAGCGCGGGGTCGGAGAAAACGAGCAGTACTTC. This translates into CASSQRGVGENEQYF.

In its sample, this clonotype was seen many times. J is TRBJ2-3 and V is TRBV5-1; 7 bases line up with TRBD1. Per germline, CDR1 SGHRS and CDR2 YFSETQ. There are 16 residues in the CDR3. V was clipped by 0 bases and J by 2 bases; unmatched bases: 6. In nucleotides, the CDR3 is TGCGCCAGCAGCTTGGAACAGGGGATCTCCACAGATACGCAGTATTTT. Amino acid sequence: CASSLEQGISTDTQYF.

This clonotype showed up just a few times. The chain recombines TRBV5-1 with TRBJ2-1; D possibly corresponds to TRBD1 (5 bases). Trimming removed 4 bases at V and 3 bases at J, with 8 bases between. The CDR3 totals 13 residues. Germline lookup yields CDR1 SGHRS and CDR2 YFSETQ. In nucleotides, the CDR3 is TGCGCCAGCAGCATTGACAGCTACAATGAGCAGTTCTTC. Its protein product is CASSIDSYNEQFF.

This clonotype was recorded at least ten times. This chain connects TRBV29-1 to TRBJ2-3; 10 nucleotides agree with TRBD1. CDR3 length: 14 residues. Germline lookup yields CDR1 SQVTM and CDR2 ANQGSEA. Unmatched junction bases numbered 2, after V lost 1 base and J lost 4 bases. The CDR3 sequence: CSVEGTGGADTQYF. The CDR3 DNA follows: TGCAGCGTTGAAGGGACAGGGGGGGCAGATACGCAGTATTTT.

This clonotype was observed at least ten times. The chain carries TRBV12-3 or TRBV12-4 and TRBJ2-5; the D is unclear. V lost 2 bases to trimming and J lost 5 bases, with 12 bases between them. This CDR3 contains 14 residues. CDR3: CASSLYVGGETQYF. In DNA form, the CDR3 reads TGTGCCAGCAGTTTATACGTAGGTGGGGAGACCCAGTACTTC.

This clonotype appeared a few times. The CDR3, as DNA: TGTGCCAGCAGCCAAGTTTCGGGACTAGACTCCTACGAGCAGTACTTC. It translates to CASSQVSGLDSYEQYF. This chain connects TRBV3-1 to TRBJ2-7, with 8 bases lining up with TRBD2. CDR1 and CDR2 from the germline V gene are LGHDT and YNNKEL (reference sequence). The CDR3 spans 16 residues. J was trimmed by 0 bases and V by 1 base; bases with no gene match: 5.

With regard to this clonotype: At one boundary the junction diverges from the germline segment, which might be a read error. The V gene is TRBV4-1, the J gene TRBJ1-1, with 8 bases identical to TRBD1. Germline CDR1 reads MGHRA; CDR2 reads YSYEKL. The CDR3 is 15 residues long. The CDR3: CTSSPQGGFSTEAFF. CDR3 coding DNA: TGCACCAGCAGCCCACAGGGGGGTTTTTCCACTGAAGCTTTCTTT.

This clonotype has only a few counts. The chain recombines TRBV27 with TRBJ1-6; no clear D. The CDR3 has 14 residues. Germline CDR1 and CDR2: MNHEY and SMNVEV (reference sequence). The V gene lost 3 bases and the J gene lost 9 bases, with 12 bases spanning the gap. The CDR3 here is CASSLEGLGSPLHF. CDR3 nucleotides: TGTGCCAGCAGTTTGGAGGGTTTAGGTTCACCCCTCCACTTT.

This chain connects TRBV12-3 or TRBV12-4 to TRBJ1-1; 8 bases agree with TRBD1. The ends lost 4 bases at V and 5 bases at J; junction bases unmatched: 6. The CDR3 extends over 14 amino acids. CDR3 protein: CASSWTGPPTEAFF. CDR3 nucleotide sequence: TGTGCCAGCAGTTGGACAGGGCCCCCTACTGAAGCTTTCTTT.

Only a few counts were recorded for this clonotype. The chain joins TRBV6-1 to TRBJ2-1, with a weak D call TRBD1 (7 bases). Deletions cut 4 bases from V and 4 bases from J, with 17 bases between. This CDR3 is 16 amino acids long. The V gene's germline CDR1 is MNHNS and CDR2 SASEGT. CDR3 sequence (DNA): TGTGCCAGCAGTGTGGAGGGACAGACCTTTTACAATGAGCAGTTCTTC. Protein product: CASSVEGQTFYNEQFF.

This clonotype appeared a few times. The genes are TRBV27 and TRBJ1-2, with TRBD1 identical over 7 bases. V lost 2 bases to trimming and J lost 3 bases; unmatched junction nucleotides: 6. CDR1 is MNHEY, CDR2 SMNVEV, per germline (reference sequence). The CDR3 runs to 15 residues. Here the CDR3 DNA reads TGTGCCAGCAGTTTAAAAACAGGGGTTCACTATGGCTACACCTTC. It yields the protein CASSLKTGVHYGYTF.

The table lists this clonotype with a few counts. This chain connects TRBV5-1 to TRBJ1-1; D is perhaps TRBD1 (5 bases). The CDR3 has 14 amino acids. Germline lookup yields CDR1 SGHRS and CDR2 YFSETQ. Trimming took off 4 bases at V and 5 bases at J, with 15 bases between the two ends. CDR3 region: CASSPRDSGTEAFF. CDR3 sequence (DNA): TGCGCCAGCAGCCCACGGGACTCCGGGACTGAAGCTTTCTTT.

This rearrangement joins TRBV6-1 to TRBJ2-1; the match to TRBD2 covers 7 bases. With 6 bases clipped from V and 9 bases from J, the junction kept 2 bases outside the gene matches. The CDR3 is 11 amino acids. Germline assignment: CDR1 MNHNS and CDR2 SASEGT. The CDR3 protein is CASRVAGEQFF. The CDR3 DNA reads TGTGCCAGCAGAGTAGCGGGTGAGCAGTTCTTC.

This sequence joins TRBV5-5 and TRBJ2-3; D unclear. CDR1 and CDR2 (germline): SGHKS, YYEKEE (reference sequence). V was pared by 3 bases and J by 6 bases, with 11 bases between. The CDR3 loop spans 13 amino acids. CDR3 loop: CASSSRAMDTQYF. CDR3 bases: TGTGCCAGCAGCTCCCGAGCAATGGATACGCAGTATTTT.

This clonotype was counted only a few times. The chain recombines TRBV25-1 with TRBJ1-2; 7 bases line up with TRBD1. The CDR3 is 15 amino acids. V shed 4 bases, J shed 4 bases, and the junction held 9 bases outside the gene matches. Germline V gives CDR1 MGHDK, CDR2 SYGVNS. The DNA of the CDR3 is TGTGCCAGCAGTGGAGTAGGGGGCGCATCCTATGGCTACACCTTC. It translates to CASSGVGGASYGYTF.